This T cell receptor (beta chain) was sequenced in a study of cytomegalovirus exposure and HLA in healthy donors. Points on this clone: No antigen is known for it.

V was clipped by 8 bases and J by 7 bases, with 12 bases between them. CDR1 and CDR2 from the germline V gene are LNHDA and SQIVND (reference sequence). The CDR3 length is 12 residues. Study-wide results and limits: TRBV6-2, TRBV6-3 and other indistinguishable V segments were excluded. Versus the approximately 700-donor mean, an Asian-associated ancestry cluster reportedly showed fewer N-insertions in a later analysis.

PCR used 60 Vbeta primers and 13 Jbeta primers. Assay: immunoSEQ multiplex PCR; the TCRdb copy retains only in-frame clones and omits some. The sample's table shows about 79,000 clones. This TCR came from a man between 25 and 39 years old in good health and CMV-seronegative. The chain recombines TRBV19 with TRBJ2-1, with D perhaps matching TRBD1 (5 bases). The sequencing sample was made of PBMCs. The CDR3 bases are TGTGCCAGTTTTTCGGCAGGGAATGAGCAGTTCTTC. Its protein is CASFSAGNEQFF.